This T cell receptor (beta chain) was obtained from a study of blood T cell repertoires in COVID-19. Study context: There were acute and convalescent COVID-19 samples, and they came from the United States, Italy and Spain.

Trimming left V 3 bases short and J 5 bases short, with 15 bases between. The CDR3 covers 15 residues. Germline values: CDR1 SGHNT, CDR2 YYREEE (reference sequence). Individuals aged roughly 18 to 90 years were recruited from some 26 US areas. TCRdb's copy holds only in-frame clones and misses some; the assay was immunoSEQ multiplex PCR. Of approximately 360,000 clones in the sample, around 87% are singletons; the top ten hold roughly 2%. Material for sequencing was PBMCs or T cells enriched from blood (not recorded which). This clonotype was sampled from a man between 35 and 55 years old in a cohort exposed to, infected with or recovered from COVID-19 (not recorded which). The rearrangement joins TRBV5-4 to TRBJ2-1; a possible D gene is TRBD2 (6 bases). As DNA, the CDR3 is TGTGCCAGCAGCTGGATGGCCGGGACTGACAATGAGCAGTTCTTC. The encoded protein is CASSWMAGTDNEQFF. The full variable domain, completed using reference TRBV5-4 and TRBJ2-1, is ETGVTQSPTHLIKTRGQQVTLRCSSQSGHNTVSWYQQALGQGPQFIFQYYREEENGRGNFPPRFSGLQFPNYSSELNVNALELDDSALYLCASSWMAGTDNEQFFGPGTRLTVL.